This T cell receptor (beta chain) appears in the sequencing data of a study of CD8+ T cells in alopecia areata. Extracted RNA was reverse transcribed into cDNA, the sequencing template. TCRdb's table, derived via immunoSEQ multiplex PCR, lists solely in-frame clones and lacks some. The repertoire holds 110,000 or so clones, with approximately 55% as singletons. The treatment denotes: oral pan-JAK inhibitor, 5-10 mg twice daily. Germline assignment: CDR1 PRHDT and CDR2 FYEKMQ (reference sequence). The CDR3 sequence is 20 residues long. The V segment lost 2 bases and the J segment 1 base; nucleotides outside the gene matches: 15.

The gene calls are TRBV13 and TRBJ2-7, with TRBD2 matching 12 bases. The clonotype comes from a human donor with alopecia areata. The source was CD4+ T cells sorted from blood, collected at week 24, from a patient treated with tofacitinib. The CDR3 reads CASSLSSGGAILPPSYEQYF. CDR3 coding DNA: TGTGCCAGCAGCTTATCTAGCGGGGGGGCGATCCTACCCCCTTCCTACGAGCAGTACTTC.